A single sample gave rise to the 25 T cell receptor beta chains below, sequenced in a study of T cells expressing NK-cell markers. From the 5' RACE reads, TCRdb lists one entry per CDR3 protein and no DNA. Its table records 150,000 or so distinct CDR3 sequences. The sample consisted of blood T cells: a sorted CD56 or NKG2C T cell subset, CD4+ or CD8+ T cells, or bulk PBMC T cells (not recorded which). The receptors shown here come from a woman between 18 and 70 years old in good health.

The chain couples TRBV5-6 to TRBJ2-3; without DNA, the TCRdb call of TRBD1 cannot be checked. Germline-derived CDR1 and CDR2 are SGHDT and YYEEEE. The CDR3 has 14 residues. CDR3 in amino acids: CASSLVDLRGTQYF.

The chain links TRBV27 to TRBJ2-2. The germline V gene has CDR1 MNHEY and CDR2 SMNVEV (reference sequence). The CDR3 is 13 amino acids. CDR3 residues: CASSTVNTGELFF.

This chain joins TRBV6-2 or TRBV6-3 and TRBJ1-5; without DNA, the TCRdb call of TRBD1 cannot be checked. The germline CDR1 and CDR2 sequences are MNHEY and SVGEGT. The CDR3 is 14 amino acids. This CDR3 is CASSDGTGHQPQHF.

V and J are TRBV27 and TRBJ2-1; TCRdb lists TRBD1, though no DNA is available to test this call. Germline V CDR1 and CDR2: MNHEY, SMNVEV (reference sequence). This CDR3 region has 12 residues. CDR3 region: CASSSLGTEQFF.

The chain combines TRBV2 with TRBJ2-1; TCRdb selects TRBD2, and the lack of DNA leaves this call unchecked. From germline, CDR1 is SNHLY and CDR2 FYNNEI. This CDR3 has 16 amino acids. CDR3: CASSEGLAGTYNEQFF.

CDR3 residues: CSASDRGQGEAFF. The genes are TRBV29-1 and TRBJ1-1; the D call from TCRdb, TRBD1, cannot be confirmed without DNA. The length of the CDR3 is 13 residues. Germline CDR1 reads SQVTM; CDR2 reads ANQGSEA. Full variable domain (outside the CDR3, taken from reference TRBV29-1 and TRBJ1-1): SAVISQKPSRDICQRGTSLTIQCQVDSQVTMMFWYRQQPGQSLTLIATANQGSEATYESGFVIDKFPISRPNLTFSTLTVSNMSPEDSSIYLCSASDRGQGEAFFGQGTRLTVV.

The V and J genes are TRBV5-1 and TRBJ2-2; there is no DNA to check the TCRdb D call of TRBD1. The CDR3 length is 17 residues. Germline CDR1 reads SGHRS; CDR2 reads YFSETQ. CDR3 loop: CASSLAVGQGNTGELFF.

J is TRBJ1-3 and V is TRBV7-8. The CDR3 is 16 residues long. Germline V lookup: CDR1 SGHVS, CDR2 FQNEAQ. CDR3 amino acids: CASSLTPGNSGNTIYF.

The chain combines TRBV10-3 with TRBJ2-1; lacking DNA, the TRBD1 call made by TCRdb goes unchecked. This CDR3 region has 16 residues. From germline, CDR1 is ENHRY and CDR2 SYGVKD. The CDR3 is CAISEPGTGSHNEQFF.

The CDR3 sequence: CASSQEQSNSPLHF. V gene TRBV4-1 combines with J gene TRBJ1-6. This CDR3 region has 14 residues. The germline CDR1 and CDR2 sequences are MGHRA and YSYEKL.

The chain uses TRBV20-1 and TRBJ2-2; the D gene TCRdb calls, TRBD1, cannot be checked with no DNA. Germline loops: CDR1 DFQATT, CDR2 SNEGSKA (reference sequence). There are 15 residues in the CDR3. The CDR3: CSAERLGQYTGELFF.

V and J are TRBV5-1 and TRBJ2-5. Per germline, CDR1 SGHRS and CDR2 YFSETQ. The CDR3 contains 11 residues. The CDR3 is CASEEQETQYF.

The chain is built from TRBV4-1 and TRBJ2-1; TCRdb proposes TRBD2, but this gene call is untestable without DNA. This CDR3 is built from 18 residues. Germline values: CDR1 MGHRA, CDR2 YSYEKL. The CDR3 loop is CASSQGPQRTDSYNEQFF.

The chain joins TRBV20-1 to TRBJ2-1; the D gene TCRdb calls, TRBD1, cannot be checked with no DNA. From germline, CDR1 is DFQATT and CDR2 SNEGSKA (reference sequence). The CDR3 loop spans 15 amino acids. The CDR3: CSARDWGDRFNEQFF.

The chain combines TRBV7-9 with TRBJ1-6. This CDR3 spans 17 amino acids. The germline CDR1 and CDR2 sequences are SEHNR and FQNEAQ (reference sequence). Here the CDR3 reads CASSLLGQGSYNSPLHF.

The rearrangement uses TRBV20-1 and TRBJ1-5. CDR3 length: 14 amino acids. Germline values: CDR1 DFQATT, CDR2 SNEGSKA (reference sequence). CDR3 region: CSAENGRGGQPQHF.

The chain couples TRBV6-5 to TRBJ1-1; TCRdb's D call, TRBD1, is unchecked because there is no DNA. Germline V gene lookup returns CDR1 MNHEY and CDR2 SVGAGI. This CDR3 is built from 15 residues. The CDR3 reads CASSYSRGWGTEAFF.

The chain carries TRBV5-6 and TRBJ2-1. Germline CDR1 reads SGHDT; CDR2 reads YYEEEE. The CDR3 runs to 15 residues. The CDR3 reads CASSFANRPINEQFF.

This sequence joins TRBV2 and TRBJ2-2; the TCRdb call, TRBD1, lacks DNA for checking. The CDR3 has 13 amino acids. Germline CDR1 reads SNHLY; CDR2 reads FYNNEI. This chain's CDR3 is CASRRRGAGELFF.

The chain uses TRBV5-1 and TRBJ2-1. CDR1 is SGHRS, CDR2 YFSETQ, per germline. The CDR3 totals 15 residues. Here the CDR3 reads CASSSTASSYNEQFF. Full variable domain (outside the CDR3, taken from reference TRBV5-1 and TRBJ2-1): KAGVTQTPRYLIKTRGQQVTLSCSPISGHRSVSWYQQTPGQGLQFLFEYFSETQRNKGNFPGRFSGRQFSNSRSEMNVSTLELGDSALYLCASSSTASSYNEQFFGPGTRLTVL.

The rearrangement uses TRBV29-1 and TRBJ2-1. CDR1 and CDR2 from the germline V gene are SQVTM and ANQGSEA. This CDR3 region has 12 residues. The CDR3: CSVEYNYNEQFF.

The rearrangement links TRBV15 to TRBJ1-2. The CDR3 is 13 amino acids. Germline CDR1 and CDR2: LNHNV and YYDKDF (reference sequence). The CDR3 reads CATSGGGLYGYTF.

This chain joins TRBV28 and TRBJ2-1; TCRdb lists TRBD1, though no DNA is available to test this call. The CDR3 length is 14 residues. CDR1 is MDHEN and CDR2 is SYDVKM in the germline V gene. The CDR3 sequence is CASSQGQGNNEQFF.

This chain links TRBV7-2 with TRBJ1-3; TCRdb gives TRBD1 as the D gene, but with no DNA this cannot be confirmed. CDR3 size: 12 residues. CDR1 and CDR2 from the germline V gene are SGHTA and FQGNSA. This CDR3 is CASTQPPDTIYF.

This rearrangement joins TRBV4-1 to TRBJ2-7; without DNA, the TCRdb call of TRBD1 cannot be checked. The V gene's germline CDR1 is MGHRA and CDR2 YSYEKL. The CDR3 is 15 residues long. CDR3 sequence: CASSQEVQGPKEQYF.